This T cell receptor (beta chain) comes out of a study of blood T cell repertoires in COVID-19. For the study at large: Sources were T cells, B-cell-depleted T cells, or PBMCs; the material itself was cDNA or gDNA.

This clone was detected once. In the original processing: Cell counts per sample came from amplifying reference gene primers. Sequenced by immunoSEQ multiplex PCR; TCRdb stores in-frame clones only, minus some. V, J and clone size are taken as reported in that table, and D and trimming were inferred from the DNA itself. The sample lists about 260,000 clones, about 90% seen once, with around 2.5% in the top ten. Trimming pared 4 bases from V and 8 bases from J, leaving 18 bases between. Germline V CDR1 and CDR2: LGHDT, YNNKEL (reference sequence). The CDR3 has 15 residues. The Seattle site enrolled patients during active infection and followed them longitudinally.

The genes are TRBV3-1 (or the pseudogene TRBV3-2) and TRBJ2-1, with D possibly being TRBD2 (6 bases). This receptor was identified in a person under 35 with COVID-19, enrolled during active disease. Sequenced: peripheral blood. DNA for the CDR3: TGTGCCAGCAGCCGAGCGAGACTAGTTTCCGATGAGCAGTTCTTC. Translated, it gives CASSRARLVSDEQFF.